These 20 T cell receptor beta chains were sequenced from one sample in a study of shared clonotypes between healthy human individuals. Libraries were prepared by immunoSEQ multiplex PCR; TCRdb keeps only in-frame clonotypes and omits some of them. The sample yields hundreds of thousands of clones, around 74% seen once. Sequencing input: memory CD4+ T cells sorted from blood. Subset specified: CD45RA-negative fraction. The receptors were gathered from a woman in her thirties in good health.

The chain has TRBV27 and TRBJ2-1; 14 nucleotides align to TRBD2. Germline V gives CDR1 MNHEY, CDR2 SMNVEV (reference sequence). The V segment lost 2 bases and the J segment 4 bases; nucleotides outside the gene matches: 7. The CDR3 consists of 18 residues. CDR3 bases: TGTGCCAGCAGTTTAAGGACTAGCGGGAGGAGTTTGTACAATGAGCAGTTCTTC. The encoded protein is CASSLRTSGRSLYNEQFF.

This clone showed up just a few times. The chain recombines TRBV27 with TRBJ1-1; maybe TRBD1 (6 bases). The CDR3 consists of 15 residues. CDR1 and CDR2 from the germline V gene are MNHEY and SMNVEV (reference sequence). Trimming left V 4 bases short and J 5 bases short, with 17 bases between. The CDR3 protein is CASSSNYREGTEAFF. DNA for the CDR3: TGTGCCAGCAGTTCAAACTACAGGGAGGGGACTGAAGCTTTCTTT.

J is TRBJ2-1 and V is TRBV6-6, with TRBD2 matching 13 bases. The length of the CDR3 is 16 residues. Looked up from germline, CDR1 is MNHNY and CDR2 is SVGAGI (reference sequence). V shed 4 bases and J 5 bases; nucleotides not matched to a gene: 5. Here the CDR3 reads CASSSRLAGGDNEQFF. CDR3 coding DNA: TGTGCCAGCAGTTCTCGACTAGCGGGAGGTGACAATGAGCAGTTCTTC.

The chain combines TRBV21-1 with TRBJ1-1; the table's D call, TRBD1, has no DNA check behind it. TRBV21-1 is a recognized pseudogene. The CDR3 loop spans 18 amino acids. This CDR3 is CASSSSGTGDIMNTEAFF. In nucleotides, the CDR3 is TGTGCCAGCAGCTCTTCTGGGACAGGGGATATCATGAACACTGAAGCTTTCTTT.

The rearrangement joins TRBV27 to TRBJ2-7; 13 bases line up with TRBD2. Germline CDR1 is MNHEY and CDR2 is SMNVEV (reference sequence). The CDR3 covers 16 residues. Germline trimming cut 2 bases from V and 9 bases from J; bases unmatched to any gene: 10. The CDR3 region is CASSLGQTSGRIGQYF. The CDR3 DNA reads TGTGCCAGCAGTTTAGGGCAGACTAGCGGGAGGATCGGGCAGTACTTC.

Concerning this clone: The sample has other DNA sequences that encode this CDR3 too. This chain joins TRBV10-1 and TRBJ1-5; D gene uncertain. Germline assignment: CDR1 WNHNN and CDR2 SYGVQD (reference sequence). The V end lost 0 bases, the J end lost 2 bases, and 2 bases lay between the germline ends. The CDR3 spans 13 residues. CDR3 sequence reads: CASSESGNQPQHF. CDR3 DNA sequence: TGCGCCAGCAGTGAGTCTGGCAATCAGCCCCAGCATTTT.

The chain uses TRBV4-1 and TRBJ2-7; D perhaps matches TRBD2 (6 bases). Germline-derived CDR1 and CDR2 are MGHRA and YSYEKL. This CDR3 has 14 residues. Trimming took off 3 bases at V and 0 bases at J, with 9 bases between the two ends. The CDR3 spells CASSQAGNSYEQYF. The CDR3 coding sequence is TGCGCCAGCAGCCAGGCGGGGAACTCCTACGAGCAGTACTTC.

The V call is TRBV30, the J call TRBJ2-5; D may correspond to TRBD1 or TRBD2 (5 bases each). This CDR3 spans 14 amino acids. Trimming left V 3 bases short and J 5 bases short, with 16 bases between. From germline, CDR1 is GTSNPN and CDR2 SVGIG (reference sequence). CDR3 in amino acids: CAWSAHGASETQYF. CDR3 nucleotides: TGTGCCTGGAGCGCACACGGGGCGAGTGAGACCCAGTACTTC.

This clone was detected a few times. CDR3 amino acids: CASSFAQKLFLSGANVLTF. Here the CDR3 DNA reads TGTGCCAGCAGCTTCGCTCAAAAGTTATTCCTCTCTGGGGCCAACGTCCTGACTTTC. The V gene is TRBV7-2, the J gene TRBJ2-6; D unresolved. There are 19 residues in the CDR3. The V gene lost 3 bases and the J gene lost 0 bases, with 18 bases spanning the gap. Germline loops: CDR1 SGHTA, CDR2 FQGNSA.

This chain connects TRBV5-1 to TRBJ2-7; D might be TRBD1 (7 bases). This CDR3 is built from 15 residues. Germline values: CDR1 SGHRS, CDR2 YFSETQ. With 4 bases removed from V and 3 bases from J, the gap between germline ends came to 17 bases. DNA of the CDR3: TGCGCCAGCAGCACCGCCCGACAGGGAGGCTACGAGCAGTACTTC. It encodes CASSTARQGGYEQYF.

The V gene is TRBV7-9, the J gene TRBJ2-1, with TRBD2 as a possible D gene (5 bases). With 0 bases removed from V and 6 bases from J, the gap between germline ends came to 15 bases. The CDR3 consists of 16 residues. CDR1 and CDR2 from the germline V gene are SEHNR and FQNEAQ (reference sequence). The chain's CDR3 is CASSLAVATEINEQFF. CDR3 bases: TGTGCCAGCAGCTTAGCGGTAGCGACCGAGATCAATGAGCAGTTCTTC.

V gene TRBV21-1 combines with J gene TRBJ2-2; the table's TRBD1 call for D was not verified on the DNA. TRBV21-1 is reported as a pseudogene. The length of the CDR3 is 14 residues. The CDR3 sequence: CASSETGGTGELFF. The CDR3 coding sequence is TGTGCCAGCAGCGAGACAGGGGGGACCGGGGAGCTGTTTTTT.

In DNA, the CDR3 is TGTGCCAGCAGCTTACGTGGGGGGACCTACAATGAGCAGTTCTTC. This codes for CASSLRGGTYNEQFF. V usage is TRBV7-2 and J usage is TRBJ2-1; D is perhaps TRBD2 (6 bases). This CDR3 region has 15 residues. V was clipped by 2 bases and J by 2 bases, with 10 bases between them. Germline loops: CDR1 SGHTA, CDR2 FQGNSA.

This clone appeared once. The chain employs TRBV28 and TRBJ2-7, with D unresolved. V lost 8 bases and J 0 bases, leaving 8 bases between the germline ends. The V gene's germline CDR1 is MDHEN and CDR2 SYDVKM. The CDR3 covers 12 residues. This CDR3 is CASGVPSYEQYF. CDR3 nucleotide sequence: TGTGCCAGCGGGGTTCCCTCCTACGAGCAGTACTTC.

This clone has a handful of counts. The chain joins TRBV18 to TRBJ1-1; D ambiguous. Germline V gene data show CDR1 as KGHSH and CDR2 as LQKENI. V lost 5 bases and J lost 10, with 14 bases in between. The CDR3 is 12 amino acids. In DNA form, the CDR3 reads TGTGCCAGCTCAGATCCCCCCTTCGGAGCTTTCTTT. Its protein is CASSDPPFGAFF.

The chain combines TRBV7-9 with TRBJ2-1; D might be TRBD2 (6 bases). Per the germline V gene, CDR1 is SEHNR and CDR2 is FQNEAQ (reference sequence). This CDR3 region has 16 residues. Trimming shortened V by 5 bases and J by 2 bases, and 16 bases separated the two germline ends. The CDR3 DNA is TGTGCCAGCAGCCCCCTGGCGGGACCGACCTACAATGAGCAGTTCTTC. Translated: CASSPLAGPTYNEQFF.

The chain carries TRBV19 and TRBJ1-1; TRBD1 is a possible D gene (5 bases). The V and J ends lost 7 bases and 2 bases respectively, with 14 bases between them. Per the germline V gene, CDR1 is LNHDA and CDR2 is SQIVND (reference sequence). This CDR3 has 14 residues. The chain's CDR3 is CASTHPTVNTEAFF. The CDR3 DNA reads as TGTGCCAGTACCCATCCGACAGTTAACACTGAAGCTTTCTTT.

Regarding this clone: Additional DNA sequences in this sample encode the identical CDR3. The chain links TRBV7-9 to TRBJ2-3; D gene uncertain. The CDR3 extends over 14 amino acids. Trimming left V 3 bases short and J 0 bases short, with 7 bases between. From germline, CDR1 is SEHNR and CDR2 FQNEAQ (reference sequence). CDR3 in amino acids: CASSFSGSTDTQYF. Here the CDR3 DNA reads TGTGCCAGCAGCTTTTCCGGGAGCACAGATACGCAGTATTTT.

The chain uses TRBV28 and TRBJ2-6; D not resolved. CDR1 and CDR2 (germline): MDHEN, SYDVKM. Deletions cut 6 bases from V and 3 bases from J, with 9 bases between. The CDR3 totals 14 residues. The CDR3 coding sequence is TGTGCCAGCAGCCGGTGGGGTGGGGCCAACGTCCTGACTTTC. Its translation: CASSRWGGANVLTF.

A few counts support this clone. The chain links TRBV2 to TRBJ1-5; TRBD1 agrees at 7 bases. The CDR3 runs 15 residues. CDR1 is SNHLY, CDR2 FYNNEI, per germline. Unmatched junction bases numbered 7, after V lost 7 bases and J lost 1 base. DNA for the CDR3: TGTGCCAGCAAGTCGGACAGGTTCAGCAATCAGCCCCAGCATTTT. Its protein product is CASKSDRFSNQPQHF.